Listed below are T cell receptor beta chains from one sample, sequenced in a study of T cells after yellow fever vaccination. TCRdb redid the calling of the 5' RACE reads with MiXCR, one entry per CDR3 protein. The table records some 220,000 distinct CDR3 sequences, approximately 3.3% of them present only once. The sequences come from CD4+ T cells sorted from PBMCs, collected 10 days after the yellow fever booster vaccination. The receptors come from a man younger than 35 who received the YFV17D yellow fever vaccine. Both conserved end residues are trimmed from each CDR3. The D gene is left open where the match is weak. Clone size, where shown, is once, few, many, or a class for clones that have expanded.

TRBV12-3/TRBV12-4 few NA ASSLGAQFNQPQH
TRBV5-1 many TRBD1 ASSLAPGTGGGNGYT
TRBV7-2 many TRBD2 ASRAGTSGGSSYNEQF
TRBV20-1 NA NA SARKSGGYNEQF
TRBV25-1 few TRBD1 ASSEATGDNQPQH
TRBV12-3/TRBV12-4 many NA ASSPGRNTEAF
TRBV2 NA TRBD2 ASSGRREGTGELF
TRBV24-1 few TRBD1 ATHEGTARDTQY
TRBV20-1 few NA SARPGTQHGYT
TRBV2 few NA ASSRPEETQY
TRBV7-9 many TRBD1 ASSHRDRDETQY
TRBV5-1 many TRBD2 ASSPGPGGAYEQY
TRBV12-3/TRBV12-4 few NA ASKPLPGPPNYGYT
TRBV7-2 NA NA ASSLEAGPTEAF
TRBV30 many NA AWSGVDTQY
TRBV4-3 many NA ASSQQSHTGELF
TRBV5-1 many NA ASSLDLPAKSD
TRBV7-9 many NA ASRGSYNSPLH
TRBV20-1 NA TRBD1 SGRTGGTGELF
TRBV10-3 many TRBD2 AIRRGDTGELF
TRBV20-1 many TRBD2 SASPAGVQETQY
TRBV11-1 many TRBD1 ASSSPRQGEGQY
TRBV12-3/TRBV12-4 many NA ASSDGRPGTPLH
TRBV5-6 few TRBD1 ASSYRDRGEQY